This TCR beta chain was identified in a study of blood T cell repertoires in COVID-19. Study-level background: From the United States, Italy and Spain came samples of acute and convalescent COVID-19.

The CDR3 has 15 residues. Trimming stripped 6 bases from V and 4 bases from J, with 17 bases between. Per the germline V gene, CDR1 is MNHEY and CDR2 is SMNVEV (reference sequence). In the original processing: Counts of nucleated cells, estimated from reference gene primer amplification, were obtained. This table comes from immunoSEQ multiplex PCR, and its TCRdb copy is limited to in-frame clones, with some not included. V and J calls and clone size are as listed in that table; D and trimming were resolved from the DNA. This sample has 150,000 to 200,000 clones, with 82% found just once. The rearrangement joins TRBV27 to TRBJ2-3; perhaps TRBD1 as D (5 bases). Sequencing input: peripheral blood. The clonotype comes from a woman aged 40 to 55 with COVID-19, enrolled during active disease. The CDR3 DNA sequence: TGTGCCAGCAGGAAGACAGAGACCACCCCAGATACGCAGTATTTT. Translated: CASRKTETTPDTQYF.